This T cell receptor beta chain derives from a study of human T cells and chemical hapten exposure. Each CDR3 protein is one row after TCRdb ran MiXCR on the RACE reads. Found here are fewer than 150,000 distinct CDR3 sequences, roughly 12% of them singletons; the top ten hold about 3%. Time point reported: pre-sensitization, week 0. The treatment denotes: therapeutic diphenylcyclopropenone sensitization with weekly scalp DPC. The CDR3 sequence is 16 residues long. Germline V gene lookup returns CDR1 DFQATT and CDR2 SNEGSKA (reference sequence). V shed 1 base, J shed 0 bases, and the junction held 6 bases outside the gene matches.

The gene calls are TRBV20-1 and TRBJ2-5; TRBD2 matches 9 bases. The receptor's source is a young woman with alopecia areata. Some clones in this sample may be carry-over from other donors' samples. The source was whole blood, collected in connection with sensitization to the hapten diphenylcyclopropenone (DPC). The CDR3: CSARGGSGGHQETQYF. In DNA, the CDR3 is TGCAGTGCTAGAGGTGGAAGCGGGGGGCACCAAGAGACCCAGTACTTC.